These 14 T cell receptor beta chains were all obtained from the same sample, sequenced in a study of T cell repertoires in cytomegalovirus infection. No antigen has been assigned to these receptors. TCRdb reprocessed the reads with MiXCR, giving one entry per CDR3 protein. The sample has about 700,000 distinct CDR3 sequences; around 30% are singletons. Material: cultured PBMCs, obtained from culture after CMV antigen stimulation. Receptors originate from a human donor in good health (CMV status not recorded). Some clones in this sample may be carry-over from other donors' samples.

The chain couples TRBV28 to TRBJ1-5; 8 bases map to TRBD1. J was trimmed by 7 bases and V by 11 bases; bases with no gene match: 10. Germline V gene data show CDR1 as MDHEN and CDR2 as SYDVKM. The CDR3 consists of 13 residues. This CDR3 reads CAARTGSEQPQHF. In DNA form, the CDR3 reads TGTGCCGCTCGGACAGGGAGTGAGCAGCCCCAGCATTTT.

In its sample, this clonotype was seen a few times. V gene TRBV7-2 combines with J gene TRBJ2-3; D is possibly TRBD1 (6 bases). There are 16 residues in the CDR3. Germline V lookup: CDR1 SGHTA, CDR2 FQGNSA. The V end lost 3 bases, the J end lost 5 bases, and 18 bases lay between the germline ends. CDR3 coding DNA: TGTGCCAGCAGCTTCGGTTTGGGACATCGTAGAGATACGCAGTATTTT. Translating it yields CASSFGLGHRRDTQYF.

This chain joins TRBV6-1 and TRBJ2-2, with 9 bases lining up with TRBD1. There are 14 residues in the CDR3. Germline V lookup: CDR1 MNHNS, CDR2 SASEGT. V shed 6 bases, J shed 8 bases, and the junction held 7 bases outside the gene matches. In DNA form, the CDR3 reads TGTGCCAGCAGCGCCGACAGGGGGTCGGGGGAGCTGTTTTTT. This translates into CASSADRGSGELFF.

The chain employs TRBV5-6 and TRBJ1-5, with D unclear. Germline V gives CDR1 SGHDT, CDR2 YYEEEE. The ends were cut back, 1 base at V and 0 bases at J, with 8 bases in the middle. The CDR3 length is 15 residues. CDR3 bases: TGTGCCAGCAGCTTGCTGGAATATAGCAATCAGCCCCAGCATTTT. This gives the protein CASSLLEYSNQPQHF.

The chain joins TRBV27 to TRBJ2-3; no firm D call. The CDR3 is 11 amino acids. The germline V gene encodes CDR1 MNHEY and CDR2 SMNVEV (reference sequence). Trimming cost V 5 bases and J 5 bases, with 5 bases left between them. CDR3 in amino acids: CASSDGDTQYF. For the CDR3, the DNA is TGTGCCAGCAGTGATGGAGATACGCAGTATTTT.

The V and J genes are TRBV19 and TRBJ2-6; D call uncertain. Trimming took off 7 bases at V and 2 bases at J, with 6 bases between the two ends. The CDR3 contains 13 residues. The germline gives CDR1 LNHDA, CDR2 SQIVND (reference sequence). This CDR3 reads CASTFAGANVLTF. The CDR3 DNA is TGTGCCAGTACCTTCGCTGGGGCCAACGTCCTGACTTTC.

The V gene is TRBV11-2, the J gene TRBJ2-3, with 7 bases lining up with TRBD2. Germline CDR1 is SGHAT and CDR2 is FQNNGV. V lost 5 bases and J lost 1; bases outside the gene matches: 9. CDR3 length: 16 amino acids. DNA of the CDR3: TGTGCCAGCAGCCTTTGGGAGGGACTCGGCACAGATACGCAGTATTTT. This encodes CASSLWEGLGTDTQYF.

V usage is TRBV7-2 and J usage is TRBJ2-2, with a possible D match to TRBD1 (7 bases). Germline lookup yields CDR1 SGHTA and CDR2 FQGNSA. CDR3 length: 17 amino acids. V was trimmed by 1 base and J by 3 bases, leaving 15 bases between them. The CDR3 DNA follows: TGTGCCAGCAGCTTAGATAGGCAGGGGGAGGACACCGGGGAGCTGTTTTTT. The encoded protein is CASSLDRQGEDTGELFF.

The CDR3 sequence: CSASYGRGDTQYF. CDR3 nucleotide sequence: TGCAGTGCTAGTTACGGGAGAGGAGATACGCAGTATTTT. The chain uses TRBV20-1 and TRBJ2-3; D is perhaps TRBD2 (6 bases). The V and J ends lost 3 bases and 5 bases respectively, with 12 bases between them. Germline CDR1 is DFQATT and CDR2 is SNEGSKA (reference sequence). This CDR3 comprises 13 residues.

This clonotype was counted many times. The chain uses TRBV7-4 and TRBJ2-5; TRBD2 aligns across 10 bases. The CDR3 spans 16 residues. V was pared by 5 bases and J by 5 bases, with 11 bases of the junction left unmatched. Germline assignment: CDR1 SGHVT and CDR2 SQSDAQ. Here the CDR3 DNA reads TGTGCCAGCAGCCCACGAGCGGGGGGGCCTGAGGAGACCCAGTACTTC. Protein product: CASSPRAGGPEETQYF.

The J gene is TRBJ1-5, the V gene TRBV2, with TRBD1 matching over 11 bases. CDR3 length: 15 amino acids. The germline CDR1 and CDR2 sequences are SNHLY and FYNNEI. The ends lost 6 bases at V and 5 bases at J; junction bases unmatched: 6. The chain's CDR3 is CASRGTGGVHQPQHF. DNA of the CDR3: TGTGCCAGCAGAGGGACAGGGGGAGTCCATCAGCCCCAGCATTTT.

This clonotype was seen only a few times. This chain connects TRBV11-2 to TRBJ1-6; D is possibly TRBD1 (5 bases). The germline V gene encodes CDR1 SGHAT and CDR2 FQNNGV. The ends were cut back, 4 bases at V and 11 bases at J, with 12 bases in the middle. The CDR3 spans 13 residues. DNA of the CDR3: TGTGCCAGCAGCTCAAGGGACTTCGCACCCCTCCACTTT. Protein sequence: CASSSRDFAPLHF.

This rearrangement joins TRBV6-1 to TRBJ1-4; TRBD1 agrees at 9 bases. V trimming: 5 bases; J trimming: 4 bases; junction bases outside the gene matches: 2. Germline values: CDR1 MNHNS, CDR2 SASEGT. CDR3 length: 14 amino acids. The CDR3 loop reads CASSTGQGNEKLFF. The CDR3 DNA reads TGTGCCAGCAGTACGGGACAGGGTAATGAAAAACTGTTTTTT.

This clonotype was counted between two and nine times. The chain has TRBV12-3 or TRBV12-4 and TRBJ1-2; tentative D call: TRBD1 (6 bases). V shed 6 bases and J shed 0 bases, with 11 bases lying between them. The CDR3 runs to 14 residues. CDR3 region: CASSQDRANYGYTF. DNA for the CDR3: TGTGCCAGCAGCCAGGACAGAGCTAACTATGGCTACACCTTC.